The 9 T cell receptor beta chains below were found in one sample sequenced in a study of blood T cell repertoires in COVID-19. TCRdb keeps only in-frame clones here, not all; method: immunoSEQ multiplex PCR. Altogether approximately 280,000 clones are present, around nine tenths being singletons, with the ten largest covering 6% to 7%. The material sequenced was peripheral blood. Source of these receptors: a woman aged 30 to 39 with COVID-19, enrolled during active disease.

The chain has TRBV3-1 (or the pseudogene TRBV3-2) and TRBJ1-2; TRBD1 aligns across 10 bases. V was clipped by 4 bases and J by 7 bases; unmatched bases: 0. Looked up from germline, CDR1 is LGHDT and CDR2 is YNNKEL (reference sequence). The CDR3 has 12 amino acids. The CDR3 DNA reads TGTGCCAGCAGCCGACAGGGGGCTGGCTACACCTTC. Its translation is CASSRQGAGYTF.

V and J are TRBV6-5 and TRBJ1-2; maybe TRBD1 (6 bases). Trimming removed 4 bases from V and 8 bases from J, with 14 bases in between. The length of the CDR3 is 13 residues. Germline lookup yields CDR1 MNHEY and CDR2 SVGAGI. The DNA of the CDR3 is TGTGCCAGCAGTTCACGACAGGAAGGGGGCTACACCTTC. Protein product: CASSSRQEGGYTF.

The gene calls are TRBV6-2 or TRBV6-3 and TRBJ2-7; TRBD1 aligns across 10 bases. V lost 6 bases to trimming and J lost 5 bases; unmatched junction nucleotides: 7. Germline values: CDR1 MNHEY, CDR2 SVGEGT. The CDR3 is made up of 14 amino acids. This CDR3 is CASSHRGQGNEQYF. DNA for the CDR3: TGTGCCAGCAGCCACAGGGGACAGGGGAACGAGCAGTACTTC.

The chain is built from TRBV19 and TRBJ2-5; D call uncertain. The CDR3 totals 14 residues. Trimming stripped 2 bases from V and 1 base from J, with 8 bases between. Germline loops: CDR1 LNHDA, CDR2 SQIVND (reference sequence). DNA for the CDR3: TGTGCCAGTAGTATATCTGGCACCCAAGAGACCCAGTACTTC. Translated: CASSISGTQETQYF.

This chain links TRBV12-3 or TRBV12-4 with TRBJ1-2; TRBD1 agrees at 8 bases. The junction had 2 bases not matched to a gene; V was cut back by 8 bases and J by 0 bases. The length of the CDR3 is 13 residues. In DNA form, the CDR3 reads TGTGCCAGCCGGGACAGGTCTAACTATGGCTACACCTTC. Amino acids: CASRDRSNYGYTF.

This clone was seen more than once but under ten times. The genes are TRBV18 and TRBJ1-3; the D gene is possibly TRBD1 (6 bases). The CDR3 contains 16 residues. V dropped 3 bases and J dropped 0 bases, with 12 bases sitting between them. Germline V lookup: CDR1 KGHSH, CDR2 LQKENI. The CDR3 here is CASSPDRSYSGNTIYF. CDR3 coding DNA: TGTGCCAGCTCACCGGACAGATCCTACTCTGGAAACACCATATATTTT.

The chain links TRBV15 to TRBJ2-1, with 12 positions matching TRBD1. The V gene end was trimmed by 3 bases and the J gene end by 9 bases; junction bases not matched to a gene: 3. Germline V gene data show CDR1 as LNHNV and CDR2 as YYDKDF (reference sequence). CDR3 length: 14 residues. CDR3 nucleotide sequence: TGTGCCACCAGCAGGGGGACAGGGGGCTTTGAGCAGTTCTTC. Translating it yields CATSRGTGGFEQFF.

This chain uses TRBV7-9 with TRBJ2-2, with TRBD1 identical over 8 bases. Germline V lookup: CDR1 SEHNR, CDR2 FQNEAQ (reference sequence). V lost 8 bases, J lost 6 bases, and 11 bases stayed unmatched. This CDR3 is built from 15 residues. The CDR3 spells CASHDRGVRSGELFF. The CDR3 DNA reads TGTGCCAGCCATGACAGGGGAGTAAGATCCGGGGAGCTGTTTTTT. The variable domain in full, with the rest retrieved from reference TRBV7-9 and TRBJ2-2, is DTGVSQNPRHKITKRGQNVTFRCDPISEHNRLYWYRQTLGQGPEFLTYFQNEAQLEKSRLLSDRFSAERPKGSFSTLEIQRTEQGDSAMYLCASHDRGVRSGELFFGEGSRLTVL.

This clone was seen just once. This chain uses TRBV5-1 with TRBJ2-5; possible D gene TRBD1, 6 bases. This CDR3 is 16 amino acids long. The germline V gene encodes CDR1 SGHRS and CDR2 YFSETQ. Trimming left V 0 bases short and J 1 base short, with 13 bases between. The CDR3 reads CASSLAPDRLQETQYF. CDR3 DNA: TGCGCCAGCAGCTTGGCCCCGGACAGACTCCAAGAGACCCAGTACTTC.